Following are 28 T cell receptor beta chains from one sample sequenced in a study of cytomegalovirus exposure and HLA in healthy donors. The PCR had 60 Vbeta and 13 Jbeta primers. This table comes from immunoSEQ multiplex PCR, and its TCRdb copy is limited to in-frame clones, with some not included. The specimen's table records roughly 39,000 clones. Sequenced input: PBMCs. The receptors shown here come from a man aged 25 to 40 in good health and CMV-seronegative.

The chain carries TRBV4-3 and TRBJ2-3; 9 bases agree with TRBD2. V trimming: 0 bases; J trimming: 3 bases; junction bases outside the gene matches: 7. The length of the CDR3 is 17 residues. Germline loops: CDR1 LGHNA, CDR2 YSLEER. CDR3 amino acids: CASSQDRTSVFTDTQYF. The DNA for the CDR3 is TGCGCCAGCAGCCAAGATAGGACTAGCGTATTTACAGATACGCAGTATTTT.

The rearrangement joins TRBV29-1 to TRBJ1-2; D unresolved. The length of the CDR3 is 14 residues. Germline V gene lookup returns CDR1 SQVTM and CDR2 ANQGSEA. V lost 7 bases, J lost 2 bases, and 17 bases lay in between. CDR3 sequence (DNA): TGCAGCGCCTCCGGATTTGGAGGCAACTATGGCTACACCTTC. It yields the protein CSASGFGGNYGYTF.

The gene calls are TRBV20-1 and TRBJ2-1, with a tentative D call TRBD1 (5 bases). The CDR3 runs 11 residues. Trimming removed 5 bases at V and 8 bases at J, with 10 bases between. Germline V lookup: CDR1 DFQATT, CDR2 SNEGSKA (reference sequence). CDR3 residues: CSAPLGDEQFF. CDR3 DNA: TGCAGTGCTCCCCTAGGGGATGAGCAGTTCTTC.

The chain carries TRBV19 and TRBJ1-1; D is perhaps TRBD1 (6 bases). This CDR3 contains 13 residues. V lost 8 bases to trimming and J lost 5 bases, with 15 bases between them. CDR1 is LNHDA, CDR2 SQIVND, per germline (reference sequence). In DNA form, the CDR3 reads TGTGCCAGTCGGAACAGGGACCGGACTGAAGCTTTCTTT. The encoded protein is CASRNRDRTEAFF.

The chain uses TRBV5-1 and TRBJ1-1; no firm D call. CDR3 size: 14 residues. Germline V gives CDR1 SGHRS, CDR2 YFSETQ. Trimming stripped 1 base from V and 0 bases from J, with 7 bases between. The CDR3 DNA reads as TGCGCCAGCAGCTTGACCAGATTGAACACTGAAGCTTTCTTT. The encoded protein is CASSLTRLNTEAFF. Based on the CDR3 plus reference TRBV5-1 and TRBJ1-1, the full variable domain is KAGVTQTPRYLIKTRGQQVTLSCSPISGHRSVSWYQQTPGQGLQFLFEYFSETQRNKGNFPGRFSGRQFSNSRSEMNVSTLELGDSALYLCASSLTRLNTEAFFGQGTRLTVV.

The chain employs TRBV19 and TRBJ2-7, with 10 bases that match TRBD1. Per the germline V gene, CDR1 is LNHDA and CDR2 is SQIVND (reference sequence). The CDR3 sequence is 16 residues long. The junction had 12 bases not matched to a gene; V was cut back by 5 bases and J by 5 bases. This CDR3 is CASSARTGGMGHEQYF. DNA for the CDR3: TGTGCCAGTAGTGCCAGGACAGGGGGAATGGGTCACGAGCAGTACTTC.

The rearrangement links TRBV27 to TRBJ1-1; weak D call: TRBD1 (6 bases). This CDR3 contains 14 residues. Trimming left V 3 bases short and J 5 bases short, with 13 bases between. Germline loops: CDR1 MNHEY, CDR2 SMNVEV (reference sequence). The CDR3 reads CASSFSGRGTEAFF. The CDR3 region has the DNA TGTGCCAGCAGTTTTTCGGGCAGGGGAACTGAAGCTTTCTTT.

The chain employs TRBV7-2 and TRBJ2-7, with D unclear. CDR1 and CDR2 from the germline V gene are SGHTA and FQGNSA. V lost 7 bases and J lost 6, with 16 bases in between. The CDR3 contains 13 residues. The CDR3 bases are TGTGCCAGCACTACATCCCGGGTCAGCGAGCAGTACTTC. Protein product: CASTTSRVSEQYF.

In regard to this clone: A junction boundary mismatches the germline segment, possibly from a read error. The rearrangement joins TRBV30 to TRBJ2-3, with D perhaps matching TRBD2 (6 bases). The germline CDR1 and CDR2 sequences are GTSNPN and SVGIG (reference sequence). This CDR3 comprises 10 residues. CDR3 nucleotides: TGTGCCTGGCGTCGACTAGGTTACGTTTTT. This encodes CAWRRLGYVF.

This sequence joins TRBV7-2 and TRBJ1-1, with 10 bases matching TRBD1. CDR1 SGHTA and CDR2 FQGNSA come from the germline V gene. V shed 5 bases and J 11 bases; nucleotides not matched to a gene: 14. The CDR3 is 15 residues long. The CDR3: CASSETTGGARGAFF. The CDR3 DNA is TGTGCCAGCAGCGAAACGACAGGGGGCGCGAGAGGTGCTTTCTTT.

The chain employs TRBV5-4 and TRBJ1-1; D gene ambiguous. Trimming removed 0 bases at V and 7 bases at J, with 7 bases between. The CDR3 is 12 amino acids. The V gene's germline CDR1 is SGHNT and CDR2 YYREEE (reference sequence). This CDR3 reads CASSLERSEAFF. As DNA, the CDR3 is TGTGCCAGCAGCTTGGAGAGAAGTGAAGCTTTCTTT.

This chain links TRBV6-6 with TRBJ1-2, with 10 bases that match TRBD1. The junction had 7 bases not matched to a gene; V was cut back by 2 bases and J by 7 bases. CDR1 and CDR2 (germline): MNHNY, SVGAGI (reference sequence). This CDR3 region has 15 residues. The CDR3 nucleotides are TGTGCCAGCAGTTACCCGACAGGGGGCATTCGTGGCTACACCTTC. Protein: CASSYPTGGIRGYTF.

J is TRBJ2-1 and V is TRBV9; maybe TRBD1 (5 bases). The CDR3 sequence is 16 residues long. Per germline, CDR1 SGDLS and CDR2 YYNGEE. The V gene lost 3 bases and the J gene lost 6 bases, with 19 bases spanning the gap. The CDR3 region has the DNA TGTGCCAGCAGCGCGCCGCAGGGCGCGGTTACCAATGAGCAGTTCTTC. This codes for CASSAPQGAVTNEQFF.

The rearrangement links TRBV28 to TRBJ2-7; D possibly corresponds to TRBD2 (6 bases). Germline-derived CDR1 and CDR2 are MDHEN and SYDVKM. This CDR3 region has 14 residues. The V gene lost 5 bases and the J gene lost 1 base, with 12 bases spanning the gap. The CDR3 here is CASSHIAESYEQYF. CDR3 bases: TGTGCCAGCAGTCATATAGCGGAGTCCTACGAGCAGTACTTC.

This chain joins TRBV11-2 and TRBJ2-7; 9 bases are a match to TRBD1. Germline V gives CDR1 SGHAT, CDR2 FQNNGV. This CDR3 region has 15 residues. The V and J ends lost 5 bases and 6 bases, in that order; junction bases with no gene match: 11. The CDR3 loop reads CASSPGWDREGEQYF. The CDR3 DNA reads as TGTGCCAGCAGCCCCGGGTGGGACAGGGAGGGCGAGCAGTACTTC.

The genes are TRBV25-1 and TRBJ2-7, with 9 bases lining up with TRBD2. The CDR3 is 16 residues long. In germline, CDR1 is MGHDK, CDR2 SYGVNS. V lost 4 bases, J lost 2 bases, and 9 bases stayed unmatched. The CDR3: CASSAYSGSRPYEQYF. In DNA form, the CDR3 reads TGTGCCAGCAGTGCGTATAGCGGGAGTCGGCCCTACGAGCAGTACTTC.

CDR3 in DNA: TGTGCCTGGAGTGTAGGTAGGGGACAGGGGTTCGCCTACGAGCAGTACTTC. As protein: CAWSVGRGQGFAYEQYF. V and J are TRBV30 and TRBJ2-7; TRBD1 agrees at 10 bases. With 0 bases clipped from V and 2 bases from J, the junction kept 10 bases outside the gene matches. The CDR3 length is 17 residues. Germline CDR1 reads GTSNPN; CDR2 reads SVGIG (reference sequence).

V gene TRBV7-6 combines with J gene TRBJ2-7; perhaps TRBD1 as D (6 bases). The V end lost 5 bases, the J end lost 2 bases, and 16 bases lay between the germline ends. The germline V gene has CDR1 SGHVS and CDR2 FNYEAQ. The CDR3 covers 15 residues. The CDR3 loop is CASSRDNKGAYEQYF. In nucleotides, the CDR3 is TGTGCCAGCAGCCGGGACAACAAGGGGGCCTACGAGCAGTACTTC.

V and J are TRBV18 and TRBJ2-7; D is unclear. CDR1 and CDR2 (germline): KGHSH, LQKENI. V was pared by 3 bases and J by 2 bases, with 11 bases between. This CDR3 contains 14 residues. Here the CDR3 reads CASSPYTKTYEQYF. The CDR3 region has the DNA TGTGCCAGCTCACCTTACACAAAAACCTACGAGCAGTACTTC.

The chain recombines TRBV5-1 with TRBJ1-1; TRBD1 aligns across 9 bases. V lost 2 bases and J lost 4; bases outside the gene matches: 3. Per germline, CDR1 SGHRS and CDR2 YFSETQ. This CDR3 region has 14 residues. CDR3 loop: CASSLATGGTEAFF. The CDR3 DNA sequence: TGCGCCAGCAGCTTAGCGACAGGGGGCACTGAAGCTTTCTTT.

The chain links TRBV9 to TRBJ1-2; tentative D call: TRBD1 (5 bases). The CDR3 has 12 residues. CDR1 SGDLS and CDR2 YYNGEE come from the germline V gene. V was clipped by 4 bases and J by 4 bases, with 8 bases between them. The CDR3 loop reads CASSPGGYGYTF. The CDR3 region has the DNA TGTGCCAGCAGCCCCGGGGGCTATGGCTACACCTTC.

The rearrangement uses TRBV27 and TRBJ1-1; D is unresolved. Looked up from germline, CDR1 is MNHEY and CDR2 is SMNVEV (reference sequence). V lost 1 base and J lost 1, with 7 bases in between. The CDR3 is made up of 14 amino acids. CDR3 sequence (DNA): TGTGCCAGCAGTTTATTTCCGCGGAACACTGAAGCTTTCTTT. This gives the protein CASSLFPRNTEAFF.

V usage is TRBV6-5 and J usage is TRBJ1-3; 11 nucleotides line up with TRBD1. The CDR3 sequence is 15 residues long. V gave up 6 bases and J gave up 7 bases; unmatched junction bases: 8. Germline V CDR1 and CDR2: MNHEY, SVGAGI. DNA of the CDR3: TGTGCCAGCAGACCGGACAGGGGGCTAGGGAACACCATATATTTT. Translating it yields CASRPDRGLGNTIYF.

Here the CDR3 reads CASSQDFRGTYEQYF. Written as DNA, the CDR3 is TGCGCCAGCAGCCAAGACTTCAGGGGTACCTACGAGCAGTACTTC. The V gene is TRBV4-3, the J gene TRBJ2-7; D might be TRBD1 (6 bases). The CDR3 loop spans 15 amino acids. Germline V gives CDR1 LGHNA, CDR2 YSLEER. The germline V and J ends were trimmed by 0 bases and 2 bases, with 11 bases remaining between them.

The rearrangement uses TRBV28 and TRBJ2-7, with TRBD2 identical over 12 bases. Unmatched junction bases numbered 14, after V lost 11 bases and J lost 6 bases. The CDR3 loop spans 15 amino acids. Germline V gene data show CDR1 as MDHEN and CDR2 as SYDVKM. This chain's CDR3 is CALRGASGRASEQYF. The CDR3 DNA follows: TGTGCCCTCAGAGGGGCTAGCGGGAGGGCCTCCGAGCAGTACTTC. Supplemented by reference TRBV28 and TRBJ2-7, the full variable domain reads DVKVTQSSRYLVKRTGEKVFLECVQDMDHENMFWYRQDPGLGLRLIYFSYDVKMKEKGDIPEGYSVSREKKERFSLILESASTNQTSMYLCALRGASGRASEQYFGPGTRLTVT.

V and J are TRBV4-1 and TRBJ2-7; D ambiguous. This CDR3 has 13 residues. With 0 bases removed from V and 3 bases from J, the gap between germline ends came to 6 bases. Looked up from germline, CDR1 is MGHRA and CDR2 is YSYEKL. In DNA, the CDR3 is TGCGCCAGCAGCCAAGAGTTCCACTACGAGCAGTACTTC. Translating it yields CASSQEFHYEQYF.

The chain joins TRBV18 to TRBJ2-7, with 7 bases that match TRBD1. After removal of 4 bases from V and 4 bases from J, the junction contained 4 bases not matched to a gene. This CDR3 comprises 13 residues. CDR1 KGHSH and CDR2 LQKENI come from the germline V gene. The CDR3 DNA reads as TGTGCCAGCTCACGGGGACAGCTTTACGAGCAGTACTTC. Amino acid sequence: CASSRGQLYEQYF.

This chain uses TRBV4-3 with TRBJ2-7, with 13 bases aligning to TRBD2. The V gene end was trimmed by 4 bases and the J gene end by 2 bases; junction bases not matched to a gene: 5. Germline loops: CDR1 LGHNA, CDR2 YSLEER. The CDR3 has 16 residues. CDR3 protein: CASSPGLAGRAYEQYF. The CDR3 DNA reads TGCGCCAGCAGCCCGGGACTAGCGGGAAGGGCCTACGAGCAGTACTTC.